This T cell receptor (beta chain) comes out of a study of blood T cell repertoires in COVID-19. The method was immunoSEQ multiplex PCR; TCRdb's version includes in-frame clones alone and lacks a portion of them. The sample has roughly 300,000 clones, about 92% seen once. The sample was PBMCs or T cells enriched from blood (not recorded which). The clonotype was recovered from a woman aged 25-40 years who had recovered from COVID-19.

CDR3 coding DNA: TGTGCCAGCAGCAAGACTAGCGGGGTTCTTAATGAGCAGTTCTTC. Protein sequence: CASSKTSGVLNEQFF. The chain uses TRBV14 and TRBJ2-1, with 11 bases aligning to TRBD2. The CDR3 length is 15 residues. Losses at the gene ends were 5 bases for V and 7 bases for J; bases not matched to a gene: 7. Germline-derived CDR1 and CDR2 are SGHDN and FVKESK.